This T cell receptor beta chain comes out of a study of CD8+ T cells in alopecia areata. Germline CDR1 is LNHNV and CDR2 is YYDKDF (reference sequence). Trimming left V 0 bases short and J 5 bases short, with 9 bases between. The CDR3 spans 14 residues. Isolated RNA was reverse transcribed into cDNA used as the sequencing template. Profiled with immunoSEQ multiplex PCR; TCRdb holds only in-frame clones, not every one. The sample lists a few hundred thousand clones, roughly three fifths seen once, with 4% to 6% in the top ten. PBMC-derived CD4+ and CD8+ T cells were sorted. Sequenced: CD8+ T cells sorted from blood. This chain joins TRBV15 and TRBJ2-3; D gene unclear. This sequence originates from a human donor in good health. In DNA, the CDR3 is TGTGCCACCAGCAGAGAGGAAGTGGGAGATACGCAGTATTTT. Residues: CATSREEVGDTQYF.